The clone carrying this TCR beta chain was detected only once. The antigen is not known. The library targeted TCRbeta and was prepared with unique molecular identifiers. TCRdb reprocessed the PCR reads via MiXCR and lists one record per CDR3 protein. The sample holds under 100,000 distinct CDR3 sequences; roughly a sixth are singletons and the top ten take less than 20%. The data were obtained in a study of T-cell reconstitution after alpha-beta-depleted transplantation in children. Study results and caveats: The origin of alpha-beta T cells about two months after transplant was reportedly several hundred expanded graft clones. It was newly produced T cells that mostly accounted for T-cell counts and diversity one year after transplant.

Per germline, CDR1 SGHRS and CDR2 YFSETQ. Trimming stripped 9 bases from V and 0 bases from J, with 15 bases between. The length of the CDR3 is 15 residues. This chain joins TRBV5-1 and TRBJ2-2; perhaps TRBD1 as D (5 bases). Sample: PBMCs, mostly from graft donor cells, taken 180 days after TCRalphabeta/CD19-depleted stem cell transplant. This clonotype was sampled from a male patient between 2 and 10 years old who had a stem cell transplant for acute lymphoblastic leukemia, so the T cells may come from the graft donor. CDR3: CATTPDRPNTGELFF. CDR3 bases: TGCGCCACCACACCTGACAGACCGAACACCGGGGAGCTGTTTTTT. The whole variable domain, remainder taken from reference TRBV5-1 and TRBJ2-2, is KAGVTQTPRYLIKTRGQQVTLSCSPISGHRSVSWYQQTPGQGLQFLFEYFSETQRNKGNFPGRFSGRQFSNSRSEMNVSTLELGDSALYLCATTPDRPNTGELFFGEGSRLTVL.